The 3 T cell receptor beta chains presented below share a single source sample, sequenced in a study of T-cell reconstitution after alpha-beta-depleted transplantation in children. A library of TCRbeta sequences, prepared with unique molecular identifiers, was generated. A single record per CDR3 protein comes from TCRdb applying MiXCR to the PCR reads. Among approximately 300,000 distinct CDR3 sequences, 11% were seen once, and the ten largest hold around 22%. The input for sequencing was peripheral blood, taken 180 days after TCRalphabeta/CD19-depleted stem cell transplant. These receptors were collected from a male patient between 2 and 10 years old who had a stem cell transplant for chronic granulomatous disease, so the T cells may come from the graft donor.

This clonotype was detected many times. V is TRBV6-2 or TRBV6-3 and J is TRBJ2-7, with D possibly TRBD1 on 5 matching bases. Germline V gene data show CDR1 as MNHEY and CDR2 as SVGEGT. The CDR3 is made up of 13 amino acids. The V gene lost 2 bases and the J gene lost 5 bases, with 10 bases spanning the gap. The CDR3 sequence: CASSYTQGNEQYF. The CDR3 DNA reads TGTGCCAGCAGTTACACGCAGGGAAACGAGCAGTACTTC.

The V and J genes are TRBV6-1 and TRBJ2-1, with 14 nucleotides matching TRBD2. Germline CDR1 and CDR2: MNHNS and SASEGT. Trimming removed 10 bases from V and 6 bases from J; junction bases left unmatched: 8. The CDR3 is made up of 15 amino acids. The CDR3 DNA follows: TGTGCCACCAAGGGACTAGCGGGAGAGATCAATGAGCAGTTCTTC. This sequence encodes CATKGLAGEINEQFF.

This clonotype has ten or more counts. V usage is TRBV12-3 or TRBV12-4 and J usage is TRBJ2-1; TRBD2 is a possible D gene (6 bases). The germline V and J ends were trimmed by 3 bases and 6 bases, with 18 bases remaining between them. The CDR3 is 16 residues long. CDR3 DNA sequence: TGTGCCAGCAGTTTCCTGGGGAGGAACGACCTCAATGAGCAGTTCTTC. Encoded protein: CASSFLGRNDLNEQFF.